This T cell receptor beta chain was sequenced in a study of T cell responses to AZD1222 COVID-19 vaccine. In germline, CDR1 is KGHDR, CDR2 SFDVKD. V was clipped by 0 bases and J by 0 bases, with 20 bases between them. There are 21 residues in the CDR3. Using immunoSEQ multiplex PCR, the repertoire was profiled, and TCRdb retains in-frame clones only, with some absent. The sample consists of about 88,000 clones, less than 95% of them appearing once. Doses given second, at about 4 or about 12 weeks, were pooled. V and J are TRBV24-1 and TRBJ2-6; the D gene is possibly TRBD2 (7 bases). This material consisted of peripheral blood, taken 28 days after the second AZD1222 dose. The TCR comes from an adult who received the AZD1222 COVID-19 vaccine. The CDR3 region is CATSDLPGGHIRLSGANVLTF. The CDR3 nucleotides read TGTGCCACCAGTGATTTGCCGGGGGGACATATACGCCTCTCTGGGGCCAACGTCCTGACTTTC.